The 24 T cell receptor beta chains listed next were all sequenced from one sample in a study of CD8+ T cells in alopecia areata. Extracted from the samples, RNA was reverse transcribed into cDNA to serve as the sequencing template. TCRdb's copy holds only in-frame clones and misses some; the assay was immunoSEQ multiplex PCR. The table records more than 200,000 clones, approximately 72% of them present only once. The treatment was: oral pan-JAK inhibitor, 5-10 mg twice daily. The sample in question was CD4+ T cells sorted from blood, obtained at approximately week 42, from a patient treated with tofacitinib. The receptors here all came from a human donor with alopecia areata.

V is TRBV29-1 and J is TRBJ2-5; no clear D gene. Germline V gene data show CDR1 as SQVTM and CDR2 as ANQGSEA. The V end was cut by 4 bases, the J end by 1 base, with 10 bases between. This CDR3 region has 13 residues. CDR3 sequence (DNA): TGCAGCGTTGCGAAGGGTCCCCAAGAGACCCAGTACTTC. Amino acids: CSVAKGPQETQYF.

In its sample, this clone was seen a few times. The genes are TRBV29-1 and TRBJ1-1; TRBD1 matches 7 bases. CDR3 length equals 11 residues. Germline values: CDR1 SQVTM, CDR2 ANQGSEA. J lost 10 bases, V lost 7 bases, and 9 bases had no gene match. CDR3 protein: CSGGTEARAFF. The CDR3 DNA reads TGCAGCGGAGGGACAGAAGCCCGAGCTTTCTTT.

This chain links TRBV30 with TRBJ2-7; a possible D gene is TRBD2 (6 bases). The CDR3 has 13 amino acids. Germline CDR1 and CDR2: GTSNPN and SVGIG (reference sequence). V lost 5 bases, J lost 7 bases, and 18 bases lay in between. In DNA, the CDR3 is TGTGCCTGGGACCCTCTTGCCCGGGGGGAGCAGTACTTC. Translated: CAWDPLARGEQYF.

This sequence joins TRBV6-5 and TRBJ2-7; D gene ambiguous. Deletions cut 4 bases from V and 3 bases from J, with 4 bases between. There are 11 residues in the CDR3. CDR1 MNHEY and CDR2 SVGAGI come from the germline V gene. CDR3 residues: CASSSRYEQYF. CDR3 DNA: TGTGCCAGCAGTTCCCGCTACGAGCAGTACTTC.

The chain joins TRBV4-1 to TRBJ2-1; D is perhaps TRBD1 or TRBD2 (6 bases each). The CDR3 runs 15 residues. Germline assignment: CDR1 MGHRA and CDR2 YSYEKL. V was clipped by 1 base and J by 2 bases, with 9 bases between them. The CDR3 reads CASSQGGAAYNEQFF. CDR3 in DNA: TGCGCCAGCAGCCAAGGGGGGGCAGCCTACAATGAGCAGTTCTTC.

In this sample, this clone turned up a few times. This chain uses TRBV13 with TRBJ2-1, with D possibly matching TRBD2 (6 bases). Germline V gives CDR1 PRHDT, CDR2 FYEKMQ (reference sequence). The CDR3 length is 15 residues. V shed 5 bases and J shed 8 bases, with 19 bases lying between them. The CDR3 nucleotides read TGTGCCAGCAGCCCACCGGGACTCGGTTTGGATGAGCAGTTCTTC. Translation: CASSPPGLGLDEQFF. Supplemented by reference TRBV13 and TRBJ2-1, the full variable domain reads AAGVIQSPRHLIKEKRETATLKCYPIPRHDTVYWYQQGPGQDPQFLISFYEKMQSDKGSIPDRFSAQQFSDYHSELNMSSLELGDSALYFCASSPPGLGLDEQFFGPGTRLTVL.

V usage is TRBV30 and J usage is TRBJ2-5; D possibly corresponds to TRBD1 (5 bases). The CDR3 has 12 residues. Germline CDR1 and CDR2: GTSNPN and SVGIG (reference sequence). The germline V and J ends were trimmed by 5 bases and 2 bases, with 9 bases remaining between them. CDR3 amino acids: CAWRQRQETQYF. Written as DNA, the CDR3 is TGTGCCTGGCGACAGAGACAAGAGACCCAGTACTTC. The full variable domain, its missing parts supplied by reference TRBV30 and TRBJ2-5, is SQTIHQWPATLVQPVGSPLSLECTVEGTSNPNLYWYRQAAGRGLQLLFYSVGIGQISSEVPQNLSASRPQDRQFILSSKKLLLSDSGFYLCAWRQRQETQYFGPGTRLLVL.

This clone has just a few counts. One end of the junction fails to match germline, which may point to a read error. The genes are TRBV6-6 and TRBJ1-4; no firm D call. Germline V gene lookup returns CDR1 MNHNY and CDR2 SVGAGI (reference sequence). The CDR3 totals 15 residues. CDR3 sequence reads: CASIYGRSTNEKLFF. DNA of the CDR3: TGTGCCAGCATTTACGGACGATCTACTAATGAAAAACTGTTTTTT.

J is TRBJ2-7 and V is TRBV30, with a tentative D call TRBD1 (6 bases). The CDR3 is made up of 15 amino acids. V gave up 4 bases and J gave up 5 bases, with 21 bases separating them. In germline, CDR1 is GTSNPN, CDR2 SVGIG (reference sequence). The CDR3 bases are TGTGCCTGGAAAAAACCCTACAGGGTTGAGGACGAGCAGTACTTC. This translates into CAWKKPYRVEDEQYF.

This clone occurred many times. The chain has TRBV5-1 and TRBJ1-4; weak D call: TRBD1 (5 bases). Germline assignment: CDR1 SGHRS and CDR2 YFSETQ. This CDR3 region has 14 residues. V lost 4 bases and J lost 3, with 10 bases in between. CDR3 residues: CASSPQAPNEKLFF. As DNA, the CDR3 is TGCGCCAGCAGCCCACAGGCCCCTAATGAAAAACTGTTTTTT.

The CDR3 is CASTPGQGPGQPQHF. The CDR3 nucleotides are TGTGCCAGTACCCCGGGACAGGGGCCGGGACAGCCCCAGCATTTT. The chain is built from TRBV19 and TRBJ1-5; TRBD1 agrees at 10 bases. The CDR3 loop spans 15 amino acids. Losses at the gene ends were 7 bases for V and 7 bases for J; bases not matched to a gene: 10. Germline V gene data show CDR1 as LNHDA and CDR2 as SQIVND (reference sequence).

This rearrangement joins TRBV27 to TRBJ2-7, with 8 bases fitting TRBD1. The J segment lost 7 bases and the V segment lost 2 bases, leaving 10 bases of the junction unmatched. Per germline, CDR1 MNHEY and CDR2 SMNVEV (reference sequence). The CDR3 loop spans 15 amino acids. Written as DNA, the CDR3 is TGTGCCAGCAGTTTAGGACCCGGGACAGGCGGAGAGCAGTACTTC. This gives the protein CASSLGPGTGGEQYF.

This chain connects TRBV27 to TRBJ2-3; 7 bases fit TRBD2. The CDR3 is 14 amino acids. Germline CDR1 reads MNHEY; CDR2 reads SMNVEV (reference sequence). Trimming took 6 bases from V and 2 from J; bases not matched to a gene: 5. In DNA form, the CDR3 reads TGTGCCAGCAGCCACGGGGGGTTCACAGATACGCAGTATTTT. The encoded protein is CASSHGGFTDTQYF.

This clone appeared a few times. The V call is TRBV7-2, the J call TRBJ2-3, with D perhaps given as TRBD1 or TRBD2 (5 bases each). Germline V gives CDR1 SGHTA, CDR2 FQGNSA. The CDR3 totals 15 residues. V dropped 3 bases and J dropped 5 bases, with 15 bases sitting between them. DNA for the CDR3: TGTGCCAGCAGCTTGATCGACGAGGGGCTAGATACGCAGTATTTT. Its translation is CASSLIDEGLDTQYF.

The chain carries TRBV25-1 and TRBJ2-5; 7 nucleotides agree with TRBD1. Germline values: CDR1 MGHDK, CDR2 SYGVNS. Losses at the gene ends were 5 bases for V and 5 bases for J; bases not matched to a gene: 8. The length of the CDR3 is 14 residues. This chain's CDR3 is CASSHGQARETQYF. DNA of the CDR3: TGTGCCAGCAGTCATGGACAGGCTCGGGAGACCCAGTACTTC.

The chain uses TRBV29-1 and TRBJ1-1; no reliable D call. From germline, CDR1 is SQVTM and CDR2 ANQGSEA. The CDR3 extends over 13 amino acids. Trimming removed 4 bases at V and 1 base at J, with 10 bases between. CDR3 DNA sequence: TGCAGCGTTGCCCCTCAAGGGAACACTGAAGCTTTCTTT. Amino acids: CSVAPQGNTEAFF. The whole variable domain, filled in from reference TRBV29-1 and TRBJ1-1, reads SAVISQKPSRDICQRGTSLTIQCQVDSQVTMMFWYRQQPGQSLTLIATANQGSEATYESGFVIDKFPISRPNLTFSTLTVSNMSPEDSSIYLCSVAPQGNTEAFFGQGTRLTVV.

V is TRBV29-1 and J is TRBJ2-3, with 8 bases identical to TRBD1. The CDR3 is 13 amino acids. Germline lookup yields CDR1 SQVTM and CDR2 ANQGSEA. Germline trimming cut 6 bases from V and 0 bases from J; bases unmatched to any gene: 2. In nucleotides, the CDR3 is TGCAGCGTCAGGGGGCTGAGCACAGATACGCAGTATTTT. As protein: CSVRGLSTDTQYF.

This clone was detected ten times or more. J is TRBJ1-2 and V is TRBV2; D perhaps matches TRBD1 (6 bases). Germline V lookup: CDR1 SNHLY, CDR2 FYNNEI. The CDR3 length is 13 residues. V shed 8 bases and J shed 1 base, with 11 bases lying between them. CDR3 sequence: CASQGQFNYGYTF. CDR3 coding DNA: TGTGCCAGCCAGGGGCAGTTTAACTATGGCTACACCTTC. The variable domain in full, completed from reference TRBV2 and TRBJ1-2, reads EPEVTQTPSHQVTQMGQEVILRCVPISNHLYFYWYRQILGQKVEFLVSFYNNEISEKSEIFDDQFSVERPDGSNFTLKIRSTKLEDSAMYFCASQGQFNYGYTFGSGTRLTVV.

This clone was counted between two and nine times. The rearrangement links TRBV9 to TRBJ1-1; D not resolved. This CDR3 is 15 amino acids long. The V end was cut by 0 bases, the J end by 1 base, with 10 bases between. CDR1 is SGDLS and CDR2 is YYNGEE in the germline V gene. This chain's CDR3 is CASSVGTLGNTEAFF. The CDR3 DNA is TGTGCCAGCAGCGTAGGAACCCTGGGGAACACTGAAGCTTTCTTT.

The chain links TRBV9 to TRBJ2-3; 7 nucleotides match TRBD1. CDR3 length equals 14 residues. Germline CDR1 is SGDLS and CDR2 is YYNGEE. Germline trimming cut 0 bases from V and 3 bases from J; bases unmatched to any gene: 1. CDR3 residues: CASSVEGATDTQYF. CDR3 sequence (DNA): TGTGCCAGCAGCGTAGAGGGGGCTACAGATACGCAGTATTTT.

The chain links TRBV5-1 to TRBJ2-1; D perhaps matches TRBD2 (5 bases). The CDR3 is made up of 16 amino acids. Per the germline V gene, CDR1 is SGHRS and CDR2 is YFSETQ. The V and J ends lost 0 bases and 1 base respectively, with 11 bases between them. CDR3 protein: CASSLEDSRSYNEQFF. The CDR3 nucleotides read TGCGCCAGCAGCTTGGAGGACTCCCGGTCCTACAATGAGCAGTTCTTC.

This chain uses TRBV30 with TRBJ2-5, with TRBD1 as a possible D gene (5 bases). V was shortened by 3 bases and J by 5 bases, with 13 bases between the two germline ends. The CDR3 has 13 amino acids. CDR1 and CDR2 from the germline V gene are GTSNPN and SVGIG (reference sequence). The CDR3 DNA is TGTGCCTGGAGCCAAGCAGGGATGGAGACCCAGTACTTC. It is translated as CAWSQAGMETQYF.

There are a few counts of this clone. This chain connects TRBV30 to TRBJ1-5, with D possibly TRBD1 on 6 matching bases. The CDR3 sequence is 13 residues long. Trimming shortened V by 2 bases and J by 2 bases, and 7 bases separated the two germline ends. Germline V lookup: CDR1 GTSNPN, CDR2 SVGIG (reference sequence). CDR3 DNA: TGTGCCTGGAGTTCAGGGGGCAATCAGCCCCAGCATTTT. It translates to CAWSSGGNQPQHF.

Points on this clone: This specimen includes other DNA sequences encoding the same CDR3. The chain joins TRBV29-1 to TRBJ2-1, with a tentative D call TRBD2 (5 bases). Germline lookup yields CDR1 SQVTM and CDR2 ANQGSEA. This CDR3 region has 14 residues. With 3 bases removed from V and 4 bases from J, the gap between germline ends came to 13 bases. This CDR3 reads CSVDATGIYNEQFF. The CDR3 region has the DNA TGCAGCGTTGACGCTACGGGGATTTACAATGAGCAGTTCTTC.